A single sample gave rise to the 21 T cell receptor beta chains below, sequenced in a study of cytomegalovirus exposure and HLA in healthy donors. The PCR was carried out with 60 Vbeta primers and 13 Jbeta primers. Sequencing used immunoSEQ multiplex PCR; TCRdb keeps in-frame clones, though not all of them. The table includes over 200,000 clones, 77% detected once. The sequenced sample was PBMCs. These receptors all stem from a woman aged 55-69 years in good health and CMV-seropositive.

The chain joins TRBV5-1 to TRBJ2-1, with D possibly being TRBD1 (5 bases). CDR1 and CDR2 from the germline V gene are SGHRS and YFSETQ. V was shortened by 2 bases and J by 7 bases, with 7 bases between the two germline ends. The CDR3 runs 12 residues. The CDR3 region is CASSFSGNEQFF. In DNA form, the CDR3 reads TGCGCCAGCAGCTTCTCAGGGAATGAGCAGTTCTTC.

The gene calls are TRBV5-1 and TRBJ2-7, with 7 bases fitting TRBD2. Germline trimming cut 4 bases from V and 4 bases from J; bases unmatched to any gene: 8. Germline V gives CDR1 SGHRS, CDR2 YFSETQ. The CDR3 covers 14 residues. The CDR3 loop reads CASSLSGSAYEQYF. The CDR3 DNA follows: TGCGCCAGCAGCCTTAGCGGGTCCGCTTACGAGCAGTACTTC.

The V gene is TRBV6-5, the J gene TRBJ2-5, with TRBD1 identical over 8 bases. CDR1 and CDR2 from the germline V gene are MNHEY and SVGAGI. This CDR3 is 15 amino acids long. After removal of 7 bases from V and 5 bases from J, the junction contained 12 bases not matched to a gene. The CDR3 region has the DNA TGTGCCAGCAAGACCCGGACAGGGACACCGGAGACCCAGTACTTC. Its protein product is CASKTRTGTPETQYF.

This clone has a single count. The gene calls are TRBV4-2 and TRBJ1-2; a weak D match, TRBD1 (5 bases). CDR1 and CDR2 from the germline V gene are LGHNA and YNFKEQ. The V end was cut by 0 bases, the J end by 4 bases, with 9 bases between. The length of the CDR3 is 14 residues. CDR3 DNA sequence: TGTGCCAGCAGCCAAGAAGGGGCCAGCTATGGCTACACCTTC. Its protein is CASSQEGASYGYTF.

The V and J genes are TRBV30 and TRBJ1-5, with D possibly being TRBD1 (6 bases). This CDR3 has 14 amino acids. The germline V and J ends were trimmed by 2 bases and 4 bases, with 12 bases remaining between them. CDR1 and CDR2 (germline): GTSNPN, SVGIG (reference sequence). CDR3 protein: CAWSPLDSNQPQHF. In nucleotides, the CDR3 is TGTGCCTGGAGTCCCCTGGACAGTAATCAGCCCCAGCATTTT. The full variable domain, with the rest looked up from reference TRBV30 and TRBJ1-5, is SQTIHQWPATLVQPVGSPLSLECTVEGTSNPNLYWYRQAAGRGLQLLFYSVGIGQISSEVPQNLSASRPQDRQFILSSKKLLLSDSGFYLCAWSPLDSNQPQHFGDGTRLSIL.

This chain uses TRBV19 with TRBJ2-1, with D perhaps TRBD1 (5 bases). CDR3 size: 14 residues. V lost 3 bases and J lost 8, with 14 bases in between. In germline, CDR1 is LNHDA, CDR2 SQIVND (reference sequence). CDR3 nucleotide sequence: TGTGCCAGTAGTATTAGATTAGGGGTCGATGAGCAGTTCTTC. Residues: CASSIRLGVDEQFF.

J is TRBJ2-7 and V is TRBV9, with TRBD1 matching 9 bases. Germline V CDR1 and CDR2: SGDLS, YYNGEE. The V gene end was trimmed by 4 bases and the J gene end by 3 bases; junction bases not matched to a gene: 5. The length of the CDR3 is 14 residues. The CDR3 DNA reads TGTGCCAGCAGCTCGGGACAGGGCAACTACGAGCAGTACTTC. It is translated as CASSSGQGNYEQYF.

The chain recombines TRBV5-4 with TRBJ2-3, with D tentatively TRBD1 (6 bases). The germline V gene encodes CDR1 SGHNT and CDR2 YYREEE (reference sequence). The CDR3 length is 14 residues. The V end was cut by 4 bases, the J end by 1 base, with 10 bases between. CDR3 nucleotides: TGTGCCAGCAGCACAAACAGGGGCACAGATACGCAGTATTTT. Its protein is CASSTNRGTDTQYF.

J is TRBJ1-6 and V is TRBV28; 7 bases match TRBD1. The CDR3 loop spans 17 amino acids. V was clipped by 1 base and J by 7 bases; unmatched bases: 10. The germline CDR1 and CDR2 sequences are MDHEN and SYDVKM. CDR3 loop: CASSLFRGIGGNSPLHF. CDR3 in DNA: TGTGCCAGCAGTTTATTTCGAGGTATAGGGGGCAATTCACCCCTCCACTTT.

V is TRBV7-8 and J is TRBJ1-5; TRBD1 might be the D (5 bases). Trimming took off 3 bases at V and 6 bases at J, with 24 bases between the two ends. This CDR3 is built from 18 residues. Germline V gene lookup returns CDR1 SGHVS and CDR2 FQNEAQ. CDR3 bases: TGTGCCAGCAGCTTGCGGGAAGGGACTCCGGGGTCCACTCAGCCCCAGCATTTT. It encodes CASSLREGTPGSTQPQHF. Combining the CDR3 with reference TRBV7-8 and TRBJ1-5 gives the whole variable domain GAGVSQSPRYKVAKRGQDVALRCDPISGHVSLFWYQQALGQGPEFLTYFQNEAQLDKSGLPSDRFFAERPEGSVSTLKIQRTQQEDSAVYLCASSLREGTPGSTQPQHFGDGTRLSIL.

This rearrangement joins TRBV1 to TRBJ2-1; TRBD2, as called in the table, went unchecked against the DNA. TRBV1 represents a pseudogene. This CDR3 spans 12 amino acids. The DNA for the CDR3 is TGCACCAGCAGCCTCTTTATCGTCGAGCAGTTCTTC. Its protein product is CTSSLFIVEQFF.

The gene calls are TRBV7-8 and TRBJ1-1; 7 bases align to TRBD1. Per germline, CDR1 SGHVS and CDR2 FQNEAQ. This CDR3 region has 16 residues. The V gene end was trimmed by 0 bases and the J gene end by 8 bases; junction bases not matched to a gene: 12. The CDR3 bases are TGTGCCAGCAGCTTAGCGTCCGGGGTTCAGGGACAGGAAGCTTTCTTT. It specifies CASSLASGVQGQEAFF. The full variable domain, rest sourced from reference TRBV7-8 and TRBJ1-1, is GAGVSQSPRYKVAKRGQDVALRCDPISGHVSLFWYQQALGQGPEFLTYFQNEAQLDKSGLPSDRFFAERPEGSVSTLKIQRTQQEDSAVYLCASSLASGVQGQEAFFGQGTRLTVV.

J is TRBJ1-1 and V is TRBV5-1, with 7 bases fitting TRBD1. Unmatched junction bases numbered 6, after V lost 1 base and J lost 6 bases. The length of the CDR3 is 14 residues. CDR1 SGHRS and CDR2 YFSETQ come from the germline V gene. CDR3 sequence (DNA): TGCGCCAGCAGCTTGACAGGGGTTGTGGCTGAAGCTTTCTTT. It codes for CASSLTGVVAEAFF.

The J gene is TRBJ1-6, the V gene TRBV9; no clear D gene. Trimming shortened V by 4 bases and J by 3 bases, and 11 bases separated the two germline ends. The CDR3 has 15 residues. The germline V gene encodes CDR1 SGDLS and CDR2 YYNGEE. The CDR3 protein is CASSWAANYNSPLHF. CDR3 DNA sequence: TGTGCCAGCAGCTGGGCAGCTAACTATAATTCACCCCTCCACTTT. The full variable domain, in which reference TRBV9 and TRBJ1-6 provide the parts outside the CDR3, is DSGVTQTPKHLITATGQRVTLRCSPRSGDLSVYWYQQSLDQGLQFLIQYYNGEERAKGNILERFSAQQFPDLHSELNLSSLELGDSALYFCASSWAANYNSPLHFGNGTRLTVT.

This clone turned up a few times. The CDR3 protein is CASSYSSYSPLHF. As DNA, the CDR3 is TGTGCCAGCAGTTACTCGAGTTATTCACCCCTCCACTTT. The genes are TRBV6-5 and TRBJ1-6, with unresolved D. This CDR3 comprises 13 residues. Germline CDR1 MNHEY, CDR2 SVGAGI. V lost 0 bases, J lost 8 bases, and 5 bases lay in between.

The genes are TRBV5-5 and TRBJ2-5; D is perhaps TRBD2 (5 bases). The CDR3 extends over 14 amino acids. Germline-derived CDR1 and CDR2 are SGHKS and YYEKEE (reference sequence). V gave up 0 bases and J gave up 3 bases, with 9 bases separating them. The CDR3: CASSLAGSEETQYF. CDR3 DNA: TGTGCCAGCAGCTTGGCTGGGAGTGAAGAGACCCAGTACTTC.

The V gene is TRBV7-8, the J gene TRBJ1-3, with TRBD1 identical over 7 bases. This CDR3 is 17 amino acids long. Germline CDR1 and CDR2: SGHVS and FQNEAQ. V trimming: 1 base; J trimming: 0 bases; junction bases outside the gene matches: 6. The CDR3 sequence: CASSLVADRSSGNTIYF. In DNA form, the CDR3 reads TGTGCCAGCAGCTTAGTGGCGGACAGGAGCTCTGGAAACACCATATATTTT.

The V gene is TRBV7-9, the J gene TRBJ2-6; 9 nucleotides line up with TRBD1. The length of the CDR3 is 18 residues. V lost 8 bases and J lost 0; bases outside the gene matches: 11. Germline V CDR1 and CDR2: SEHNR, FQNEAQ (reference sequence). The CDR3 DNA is TGTGCCAGCCGGTTTGGGACAGGGAGGGCCTCTGGGGCCAACGTCCTGACTTTC. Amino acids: CASRFGTGRASGANVLTF. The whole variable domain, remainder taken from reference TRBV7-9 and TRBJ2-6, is DTGVSQNPRHKITKRGQNVTFRCDPISEHNRLYWYRQTLGQGPEFLTYFQNEAQLEKSRLLSDRFSAERPKGSFSTLEIQRTEQGDSAMYLCASRFGTGRASGANVLTFGAGSRLTVL.

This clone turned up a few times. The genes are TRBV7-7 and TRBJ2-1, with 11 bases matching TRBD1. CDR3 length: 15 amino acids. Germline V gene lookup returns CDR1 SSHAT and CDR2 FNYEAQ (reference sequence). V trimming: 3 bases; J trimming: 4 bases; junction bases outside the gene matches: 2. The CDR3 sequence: CASSFGQGAYNEQFF. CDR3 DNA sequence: TGTGCCAGCAGCTTTGGACAGGGGGCTTACAATGAGCAGTTCTTC.

The CDR3 DNA follows: TGCGCCAGCAGCCAAGATATTTATCAGCCCCAGCATTTT. This codes for CASSQDIYQPQHF. The gene calls are TRBV4-3 and TRBJ1-5, with D unresolved. Germline V lookup: CDR1 LGHNA, CDR2 YSLEER. This CDR3 region has 13 residues. Between the trimmed V and J ends, which lost 0 bases and 5 bases, there was a span of 5 bases.

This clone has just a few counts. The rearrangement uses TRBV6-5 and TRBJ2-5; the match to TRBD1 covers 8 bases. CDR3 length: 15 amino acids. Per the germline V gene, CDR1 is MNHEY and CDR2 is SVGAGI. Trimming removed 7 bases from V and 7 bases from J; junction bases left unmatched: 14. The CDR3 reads CASTTTSGTGGTQYF. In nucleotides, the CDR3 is TGTGCCAGCACCACAACTTCCGGGACAGGCGGGACCCAGTACTTC.